These 20 T cell receptor beta chains came from one sample sequenced in a study of shared clonotypes between healthy human individuals. CD45RO negativity and positive selection for CCR7 defined naive CD8 cells, a population that excluded terminally differentiated effector memory CD45RA+ cells. Produced via immunoSEQ multiplex PCR; TCRdb's table is partial and in-frame only. The data show about 2 million clones, about 95% seen once. Source material: naive CD8+ T cells sorted from blood. These receptor sequences come from a man aged 18 to 30 in good health.

The chain links TRBV28 to TRBJ1-1; no definite D call. This CDR3 has 13 amino acids. Trimming shortened V by 5 bases and J by 1 base, and 8 bases separated the two germline ends. Looked up from germline, CDR1 is MDHEN and CDR2 is SYDVKM. CDR3 loop: CASSQGENTEAFF. The CDR3 DNA reads as TGTGCCAGCAGTCAAGGTGAGAACACTGAAGCTTTCTTT.

The chain uses TRBV10-1 and TRBJ2-4; D may be TRBD1 (6 bases). CDR1 WNHNN and CDR2 SYGVQD come from the germline V gene (reference sequence). Trimming took 9 bases from V and 1 from J, leaving 16 bases between them. The CDR3 is 15 residues long. CDR3 nucleotides: TGCGCCAGGAATTACAGGGTCGTGGCCAAAAACATTCAGTACTTC. Residues: CARNYRVVAKNIQYF.

CDR3 DNA: TGTGCCAGCAGCCCCGGACAGGGTCCAGATACGCAGTATTTT. Protein product: CASSPGQGPDTQYF. This chain uses TRBV7-3 with TRBJ2-3; the match to TRBD1 covers 8 bases. The CDR3 covers 14 residues. CDR1 and CDR2 (germline): SGHTA, FQGTGA. Trimming removed 5 bases from V and 4 bases from J; junction bases left unmatched: 5.

The J gene is TRBJ2-4, the V gene TRBV7-9; no definite D call. V was shortened by 5 bases and J by 9 bases, with 20 bases between the two germline ends. This CDR3 region has 15 residues. The germline V gene has CDR1 SEHNR and CDR2 FQNEAQ (reference sequence). The CDR3 DNA reads TGTGCCAGCAGCCACCCCAGGAATGCGGATCTCATTCAGTACTTC. This encodes CASSHPRNADLIQYF.

This clone was seen once. The chain employs TRBV25-1 and TRBJ2-1, with 8 nucleotides matching TRBD1. V lost 4 bases, J lost 3 bases, and 11 bases stayed unmatched. The CDR3 runs 17 residues. CDR1 MGHDK and CDR2 SYGVNS come from the germline V gene. The CDR3 nucleotides are TGTGCCAGCAGTGGGCCCTGGGACAGGAACTACTACAATGAGCAGTTCTTC. It codes for CASSGPWDRNYYNEQFF.

The genes are TRBV10-3 and TRBJ1-2; D uncertain. V was cut by 2 bases and J by 6 bases, with 16 bases left in between. This CDR3 contains 15 residues. Germline V gives CDR1 ENHRY, CDR2 SYGVKD. The CDR3 reads CAISEPQKDLNGYTF. In DNA, the CDR3 is TGTGCCATCAGTGAGCCCCAAAAAGACCTAAATGGCTACACCTTC.

V gene TRBV5-4 combines with J gene TRBJ2-7, with D maybe TRBD1 (5 bases). CDR3 length: 12 amino acids. V was pared by 4 bases and J by 5 bases, with 10 bases between. The germline V gene encodes CDR1 SGHNT and CDR2 YYREEE (reference sequence). The CDR3 loop is CASSDLGDEQYF. DNA of the CDR3: TGTGCCAGCAGCGATTTAGGGGACGAGCAGTACTTC.

The chain carries TRBV13 and TRBJ2-2; possibly TRBD1 for D (6 bases). This CDR3 spans 19 amino acids. Germline-derived CDR1 and CDR2 are PRHDT and FYEKMQ (reference sequence). V gave up 7 bases and J gave up 0 bases, with 24 bases separating them. The CDR3 DNA reads TGTGCCAGCACCCCCCCCGGGACACTTTGGGGGTCGAACACCGGGGAGCTGTTTTTT. Encoded protein: CASTPPGTLWGSNTGELFF.

The V call is TRBV20-1, the J call TRBJ1-2; a possible D gene is TRBD1 (5 bases). V shed 5 bases and J shed 7 bases, with 11 bases lying between them. The CDR3 covers 11 residues. Per the germline V gene, CDR1 is DFQATT and CDR2 is SNEGSKA (reference sequence). CDR3 region: CSAHPGVGYTF. The CDR3 DNA sequence: TGCAGTGCTCACCCGGGGGTTGGCTACACCTTC.

To note about this clone: This sample includes further DNA sequences coding for the same CDR3. The chain carries TRBV27 and TRBJ2-7, with TRBD1 as a possible D gene (5 bases). This CDR3 has 14 residues. V lost 2 bases and J lost 0, with 8 bases in between. Per germline, CDR1 MNHEY and CDR2 SMNVEV (reference sequence). CDR3 region: CASSLAGLSYEQYF. The CDR3 DNA reads as TGTGCCAGCAGTTTAGCAGGGCTCTCCTACGAGCAGTACTTC.

The chain recombines TRBV27 with TRBJ2-3, with 11 positions matching TRBD2. The CDR3 has 16 amino acids. Germline CDR1 and CDR2: MNHEY and SMNVEV (reference sequence). With 8 bases clipped from V and 2 bases from J, the junction kept 9 bases outside the gene matches. The CDR3 spells CASYPLAGGDTDTQYF. The CDR3 DNA is TGTGCCAGCTACCCCCTAGCGGGAGGAGACACAGATACGCAGTATTTT.

The rearrangement uses TRBV7-9 and TRBJ2-5; D not certain. In germline, CDR1 is SEHNR, CDR2 FQNEAQ (reference sequence). V was clipped by 9 bases and J by 4 bases, with 12 bases between them. There are 12 residues in the CDR3. The DNA of the CDR3 is TGTGCCAGTAGAGCGTTGGGAGAGACCCAGTACTTC. Its translation is CASRALGETQYF. Using reference TRBV7-9 and TRBJ2-5 for the parts outside the CDR3, the full variable domain is DTGVSQNPRHKITKRGQNVTFRCDPISEHNRLYWYRQTLGQGPEFLTYFQNEAQLEKSRLLSDRFSAERPKGSFSTLEIQRTEQGDSAMYLCASRALGETQYFGPGTRLLVL.

The V gene is TRBV27, the J gene TRBJ2-7, with 7 nucleotides matching TRBD1. V gave up 5 bases and J gave up 5 bases; unmatched junction bases: 15. The CDR3 consists of 16 residues. The germline CDR1 and CDR2 sequences are MNHEY and SMNVEV (reference sequence). This CDR3 is CASSPTPRTGLDEQYF. CDR3 bases: TGTGCCAGCAGTCCCACCCCGAGGACAGGTCTGGACGAGCAGTACTTC.

V usage is TRBV4-3 and J usage is TRBJ2-7, with no clear D. The CDR3 consists of 14 residues. CDR1 is LGHNA, CDR2 YSLEER, per germline. Deletions cut 4 bases from V and 0 bases from J, with 10 bases between. For the CDR3, the DNA is TGCGCCAGCAGCCGCAGCAGAACCTCCTACGAGCAGTACTTC. Amino acid sequence: CASSRSRTSYEQYF.

The chain uses TRBV27 and TRBJ2-1; TRBD2 agrees at 9 bases. The CDR3 is 15 residues long. The junction had 6 bases not matched to a gene; V was cut back by 5 bases and J by 4 bases. The germline V gene has CDR1 MNHEY and CDR2 SMNVEV (reference sequence). In DNA form, the CDR3 reads TGTGCCAGCAGTCGCGGTACTAGCGGGTACAATGAGCAGTTCTTC. Residues: CASSRGTSGYNEQFF.

The chain joins TRBV10-3 to TRBJ1-4; TRBD1 aligns across 9 bases. Germline-derived CDR1 and CDR2 are ENHRY and SYGVKD. V shed 0 bases and J 8 bases; nucleotides not matched to a gene: 4. CDR3 length equals 15 residues. Here the CDR3 reads CAISESTGGGEKLFF. In DNA, the CDR3 is TGTGCCATCAGTGAGTCGACAGGGGGAGGGGAAAAACTGTTTTTT.

The chain recombines TRBV7-6 with TRBJ1-6, with D unclear. From germline, CDR1 is SGHVS and CDR2 FNYEAQ. The CDR3 has 14 amino acids. Trimming stripped 1 base from V and 4 bases from J, with 5 bases between. CDR3 region: CASSLDAYNSPLHF. The CDR3 coding sequence is TGTGCCAGCAGCTTAGACGCTTATAATTCACCCCTCCACTTT.

The J gene is TRBJ1-1, the V gene TRBV7-2, with 7 bases fitting TRBD1. Germline values: CDR1 SGHTA, CDR2 FQGNSA. J was trimmed by 3 bases and V by 6 bases; bases with no gene match: 10. The CDR3 loop spans 15 amino acids. CDR3 sequence: CASSRDRAAYTEAFF. The CDR3 nucleotides read TGTGCCAGCAGTCGGGACAGAGCAGCTTACACTGAAGCTTTCTTT.

The chain is built from TRBV19 and TRBJ2-7; D is ambiguous. V was pared by 5 bases and J by 2 bases, with 10 bases between. CDR1 LNHDA and CDR2 SQIVND come from the germline V gene (reference sequence). CDR3 length: 13 amino acids. The CDR3 loop reads CASSPQHPYEQYF. CDR3 sequence (DNA): TGTGCCAGTAGTCCGCAGCACCCCTACGAGCAGTACTTC.

The gene calls are TRBV7-9 and TRBJ1-2; D might be TRBD1 (6 bases). V lost 5 bases and J 4 bases, leaving 11 bases between the germline ends. There are 13 residues in the CDR3. Per the germline V gene, CDR1 is SEHNR and CDR2 is FQNEAQ (reference sequence). The CDR3 is CASSQGHPYGYTF. CDR3 DNA: TGTGCCAGCAGCCAGGGACATCCCTATGGCTACACCTTC.